Following are 23 T cell receptor beta chains from one sample sequenced in a study of tumor and adjacent non-tumor tissue in lung cancer. The library came from three nested PCR rounds adapted from ARM-PCR protocols. TCRdb itself ran the multiplex PCR reads through MiXCR, one entry per CDR3 protein. Counted here are more than 95,000 distinct CDR3 sequences, roughly 64% occurring once; the ten biggest clones make up more than 10%. This sample's RNA came from whole unsorted tissue. Sequencing input: lung tumor tissue. The receptor set was obtained from a man between 25 and 39 years old with non-small cell lung cancer.

For this clonotype: This may arise from a read error, as a much more abundant clone is one base away. The chain recombines TRBV29-1 with TRBJ1-2, with D uncertain. Per the germline V gene, CDR1 is SQVTM and CDR2 is ANQGSEA. V was trimmed by 4 bases and J by 5 bases, leaving 8 bases between them. The CDR3 loop spans 11 amino acids. CDR3 nucleotides: TGCAGCGTTGGACACGAGTATGGCTACACCTTC. Translating it yields CSVGHEYGYTF.

As for this clonotype: Relative to the germline gene, one junction end is altered; a read error may explain this. V and J are TRBV4-2 and TRBJ2-1, with TRBD2 matching 10 bases. Germline CDR1 and CDR2: LGHNA and YNFKEQ. The CDR3 is 15 amino acids. The CDR3 spells CVSSLGLAADNEQFF. As DNA, the CDR3 is TGTGTCAGCAGCCTCGGACTAGCGGCAGACAATGAGCAGTTCTTC.

On this clonotype itself: This may be a read error, as it is one base from a much larger clone. This chain uses TRBV20-1 with TRBJ2-5, with TRBD2 matching 9 bases. This CDR3 is 14 amino acids long. Germline CDR1 and CDR2: DFQATT and SNEGSKA (reference sequence). For the CDR3, the DNA is TGCAGTACTAGAGGACTAGCGCGAAGAGAGACCCAGTACTTC. Amino acid sequence: CSTRGLARRETQYF.

Worth noting for this clonotype: Given a much more abundant clone one base away, this may be a read error. The rearrangement uses TRBV6-2 or TRBV6-3 and TRBJ2-5; D not resolved. The germline V gene encodes CDR1 MNHEY and CDR2 SVGEGT. This CDR3 has 14 amino acids. The V end lost 6 bases, the J end lost 2 bases, and 13 bases lay between the germline ends. CDR3 sequence reads: CASSRPRSQETQYF. CDR3 DNA: TGTGCCAGCAGCCGACCCAGATCTCAAGAGACCCAGTACTTC.

This clonotype occurred a few times. A much more abundant neighbour one base away suggests this may be a read error. The genes are TRBV6-1 and TRBJ2-1; 12 bases agree with TRBD2. The CDR3 has 15 amino acids. From germline, CDR1 is MNHNS and CDR2 SASEGT. CDR3 sequence reads: CASSELAGGYNKQFF. The CDR3 DNA follows: TGTGCCAGCAGTGAACTAGCGGGAGGGTACAATAAGCAGTTCTTC.

About this clonotype itself: The CDR3 does not end in the conserved phenylalanine or tryptophan, so this is likely a read error. The rearrangement joins TRBV20-1 to TRBJ2-1, with 10 bases aligning to TRBD2. V gave up 7 bases and J gave up 8 bases; unmatched junction bases: 14. The CDR3 is 15 amino acids. Per the germline V gene, CDR1 is DFQATT and CDR2 is SNEGSKA (reference sequence). CDR3 sequence: CSVPKREGRGDEQFY. DNA of the CDR3: TGCAGTGTCCCAAAGCGGGAGGGCCGTGGGGATGAGCAGTTCTAT.

In this sample, this clonotype turned up many times. The chain carries TRBV12-3 or TRBV12-4 and TRBJ1-5; no reliable D call. V was shortened by 2 bases and J by 1 base, with 9 bases between the two germline ends. This CDR3 region has 15 residues. CDR3 sequence: CASSLRLGSNQPQHF. DNA of the CDR3: TGTGCCAGCAGTTTAAGGTTGGGGAGCAATCAGCCCCAGCATTTT.

This clonotype was found once. One junction end does not reproduce the germline sequence, and a read error may be involved. V is TRBV13 and J is TRBJ1-1; tentatively, D is TRBD1 (5 bases). CDR3 length: 13 amino acids. Germline V gene data show CDR1 as PRHDT and CDR2 as FYEKMQ (reference sequence). CDR3 in amino acids: CASSSLNRRRASF. In DNA form, the CDR3 reads TGTGCCAGCAGCTCGCTCAACAGGCGGAGGGCTTCCTTT. Using reference TRBV13 and TRBJ1-1 for the parts outside the CDR3, the full variable domain is AAGVIQSPRHLIKEKRETATLKCYPIPRHDTVYWYQQGPGQDPQFLISFYEKMQSDKGSIPDRFSAQQFSDYHSELNMSSLELGDSALYFCASSSLNRRRASFGQGTRLTVV.

With regard to this clonotype: A much larger clonotype is one base distant, so this may be a read error. As DNA, the CDR3 is TGCGCCAGCAGTGAGTCTTGGCAGCCCCAGCGTTTT. Translating it yields CASSESWQPQRF. V and J are TRBV10-2 and TRBJ1-5; D not certain. The CDR3 consists of 12 residues. Germline V gene data show CDR1 as WSHSY and CDR2 as SAAADI.

This clonotype was observed a single time. The V and J genes are TRBV2 and TRBJ1-2; perhaps TRBD1 as D (6 bases). Germline V gene sequence: CDR1 SNHLY, CDR2 FYNNEI. The CDR3 is 13 residues long. V was pared by 7 bases and J by 14 bases, with 23 bases between. CDR3 sequence reads: CASKWADSVSDTF. The CDR3 region has the DNA TGTGCCAGCAAGTGGGCGGACAGTGTTTCCGATACCTTC.

The rearrangement links TRBV20-1 to TRBJ2-1; D possibly corresponds to TRBD2 (6 bases). CDR1 and CDR2 from the germline V gene are DFQATT and SNEGSKA (reference sequence). CDR3 size: 14 residues. The ends were cut back, 7 bases at V and 2 bases at J, with 15 bases in the middle. CDR3 amino acids: CSVRTCGTYNEQFF. The CDR3 coding sequence is TGCAGTGTCCGGACTTGCGGGACCTACAATGAGCAGTTCTTC.

Points on this clonotype: The conserved phenylalanine or tryptophan normally closing the CDR3 is absent here, so this likely arose from a read error. V usage is TRBV5-6 and J usage is TRBJ1-1, with no clear D. Germline values: CDR1 SGHDT, CDR2 YYEEEE. The CDR3 runs 13 residues. Here the CDR3 DNA reads TGTGCCAGGAGCTTCGGCAGAATCACTGAGGCTTTCTTA. It encodes CARSFGRITEAFL.

Regarding this clonotype: A junction end diverges from the germline sequence, so it may reflect a read error. The V call is TRBV7-2, the J call TRBJ2-5; D perhaps matches TRBD2 (6 bases). Germline V gene data show CDR1 as SGHTA and CDR2 as FQGNSA. This CDR3 spans 15 amino acids. DNA of the CDR3: TGTGCCACCAGCTTAGCTCGAGCGGGCAAAGAGACCCAGTACTTC. Its translation is CATSLARAGKETQYF.

About this clonotype itself: One junction end disagrees with the germline gene, perhaps due to a read error. The gene calls are TRBV11-2 and TRBJ2-3; D is possibly TRBD1 or TRBD2 (6 bases each). The CDR3 is made up of 17 amino acids. The germline V gene encodes CDR1 SGHAT and CDR2 FQNNGV. The CDR3 DNA reads as TGTGTCAGCAGTTTTTACCCAAGGGGGGTATACACAGATACGCAGTATTTT. Translation gives CVSSFYPRGVYTDTQYF.

The V call is TRBV7-9, the J call TRBJ1-2, with 8 bases identical to TRBD1. The trim removed 5 bases at V and 4 bases at J, leaving 9 bases unmatched. Germline V gene sequence: CDR1 SEHNR, CDR2 FQNEAQ (reference sequence). The CDR3 extends over 15 amino acids. The CDR3 loop is CASSPGSGTGYGYTF. In nucleotides, the CDR3 is TGTGCCAGCAGCCCGGGATCCGGGACAGGCTATGGCTACACCTTC.

Concerning this clonotype itself: Germline and junction disagree at one end, which may indicate a read error. The chain couples TRBV5-1 to TRBJ2-7; no clear D. The CDR3 runs to 14 residues. CDR1 is SGHRS, CDR2 YFSETQ, per germline. The chain's CDR3 is CTSSQHRRSREQYF. CDR3 in DNA: TGCACCAGCAGCCAACATCGGCGGAGTCGGGAGCAGTACTTC.

This clonotype has just a few counts. The V and J genes are TRBV6-2 or TRBV6-3 and TRBJ2-1, with 9 bases aligning to TRBD1. Trimming cost V 6 bases and J 6 bases; bases outside gene matches: 9. Germline loops: CDR1 MNHEY, CDR2 SVGEGT. The CDR3 contains 15 residues. In DNA form, the CDR3 reads TGTGCCAGCAGCCGGGGACAGGGAACTTTCAATGAGCAGTTCTTC. The encoded protein is CASSRGQGTFNEQFF.

Notes on this clonotype: Given a much more abundant clone one base away, this may be a read error. The chain recombines TRBV12-3 or TRBV12-4 with TRBJ2-5; D may be TRBD1 (5 bases). Trimming left V 5 bases short and J 7 bases short, with 14 bases between. The CDR3 sequence is 13 residues long. The CDR3 DNA reads as TGTGCCAGCAGTACAAGGGGCTGGGGGACCCAGTACTTC. Protein sequence: CASSTRGWGTQYF.

As regards this clonotype: The junction departs from germline at one end; a sequencing error may be responsible. The chain combines TRBV11-1 with TRBJ2-1; no definite D call. This CDR3 spans 15 amino acids. CDR1 and CDR2 from the germline V gene are SGHAT and FQDESV (reference sequence). The CDR3: CASSWTGGSYNEQFF. In DNA form, the CDR3 reads TGTGCCAGCAGCTGGACCGGCGGCTCCTACAATGAGCAGTTTTTC.

V usage is TRBV4-2 and J usage is TRBJ2-5; D is perhaps TRBD1 (5 bases). Trimming left V 7 bases short and J 1 base short, with 16 bases between. CDR3 size: 15 residues. CDR1 and CDR2 (germline): LGHNA, YNFKEQ. CDR3 nucleotide sequence: TGTGCCAGCAATCAAGGACACAGTTCCCAAGAGACCCAGTACTTC. Protein sequence: CASNQGHSSQETQYF.

About this clonotype: It may be a read error: a sequence one base away is much more abundant. This chain links TRBV20-1 with TRBJ2-7, with a tentative D call TRBD2 (6 bases). Trimming cost V 0 bases and J 6 bases, with 18 bases left between them. Germline CDR1 reads DFQATT; CDR2 reads SNEGSKA (reference sequence). The CDR3 sequence is 15 residues long. The CDR3 sequence: CSARDISGGFSEQYF. DNA of the CDR3: TGCAGTGCTAGAGATATTAGCGGCGGATTCTCCGAGCAGTACTTC.

This clonotype was recorded many times. The rearrangement links TRBV4-1 to TRBJ2-1; 9 nucleotides align to TRBD1. CDR3 length equals 14 residues. Trimming cost V 3 bases and J 8 bases; bases outside gene matches: 5. Germline lookup yields CDR1 MGHRA and CDR2 YSYEKL. CDR3 bases: TGCGCCAGCAGCCACCCGGGACAGGGCCATGAGCAGTTCTTC. Its protein is CASSHPGQGHEQFF.

This clonotype was detected ten times or more. The chain combines TRBV11-3 with TRBJ2-1; 7 bases fit TRBD1. CDR3 length equals 13 residues. Germline V gives CDR1 SGHNT, CDR2 YENEEA. V was clipped by 1 base and J by 8 bases; unmatched bases: 2. The CDR3 region is CASSLGQGYEQFF. For the CDR3, the DNA is TGTGCCAGCAGCTTAGGACAGGGCTATGAGCAGTTCTTC.